Below are 16 T cell receptor beta chains sequenced from a single sample in a study of shared clonotypes between healthy human individuals. The table came from immunoSEQ multiplex PCR; TCRdb's copy has only in-frame clones and leaves some out. The sample holds about 2.1 million clones, just over 90% seen once. Naivety among CD8 cells was defined by CD45RO negativity and positive CCR7 selection, thereby excluding terminally differentiated effector memory CD45RA+ cells. Sequencing was carried out using naive CD8+ T cells from PBMCs. These receptors originate from a man in his late teens or twenties in good health. Some clones in this sample may be carry-over from other donors' samples.

The J gene is TRBJ2-5, the V gene TRBV27, with TRBD2 matching over 7 bases. The ends lost 1 base at V and 5 bases at J; junction bases unmatched: 16. Germline lookup yields CDR1 MNHEY and CDR2 SMNVEV (reference sequence). The CDR3 contains 18 residues. Written as DNA, the CDR3 is TGTGCCAGCAGTTTATGGTATCGGGGCGGGAGTTTAGGGGAGACCCAGTACTTC. Amino acid sequence: CASSLWYRGGSLGETQYF.

This rearrangement joins TRBV15 to TRBJ2-6; unclear D gene. The CDR3 has 17 residues. The ends were cut back, 0 bases at V and 2 bases at J, with 11 bases in the middle. Germline CDR1 and CDR2: LNHNV and YYDKDF (reference sequence). CDR3 DNA: TGTGCCACCAGCAGAGATTCAGTGGGCCCTGGGGCCAACGTCCTGACTTTC. This translates into CATSRDSVGPGANVLTF.

The chain joins TRBV11-3 to TRBJ2-1, with D tentatively TRBD2 (5 bases). The CDR3 covers 17 residues. The ends were cut back, 4 bases at V and 6 bases at J, with 22 bases in the middle. Germline-derived CDR1 and CDR2 are SGHNT and YENEEA. CDR3 region: CASSSKRGRYEVNEQFF. The CDR3 DNA follows: TGTGCCAGCAGCTCAAAGCGCGGGCGGTACGAGGTCAATGAGCAGTTCTTC.

The rearrangement links TRBV12-5 to TRBJ2-1; 15 bases align to TRBD2. CDR1 and CDR2 (germline): LGHNT, FRNRAP. V was pared by 4 bases and J by 13 bases, with 5 bases of the junction left unmatched. The length of the CDR3 is 14 residues. CDR3 nucleotide sequence: TGTGCTAGTGGTTGGGGACTAGCGGGAGGCCGACAGTTCTTC. This gives the protein CASGWGLAGGRQFF.

The rearrangement uses TRBV5-5 and TRBJ1-2, with D hard to call. This CDR3 has 13 residues. CDR1 is SGHKS and CDR2 is YYEKEE in the germline V gene (reference sequence). V gave up 0 bases and J gave up 1 base, with 4 bases separating them. The CDR3 sequence: CASSLGLNYGYTF. CDR3 nucleotide sequence: TGTGCCAGCAGCTTGGGTCTTAACTATGGCTACACCTTC.

The chain couples TRBV19 to TRBJ1-1; 12 bases agree with TRBD1. V was pared by 5 bases and J by 1 base, with 5 bases of the junction left unmatched. Germline V gene sequence: CDR1 LNHDA, CDR2 SQIVND (reference sequence). There are 16 residues in the CDR3. The CDR3 region has the DNA TGTGCCAGTAGTTGGGACAGGGGGCTCTCGAACACTGAAGCTTTCTTT. It translates to CASSWDRGLSNTEAFF.

The gene calls are TRBV19 and TRBJ1-1; 7 bases map to TRBD1. CDR3 length equals 14 residues. The junction had 8 bases not matched to a gene; V was cut back by 10 bases and J by 0 bases. The germline CDR1 and CDR2 sequences are LNHDA and SQIVND (reference sequence). For the CDR3, the DNA is TGTGCCACCATCCCCAGGGGGATGAACACTGAAGCTTTCTTT. Its translation is CATIPRGMNTEAFF.

The chain joins TRBV27 to TRBJ2-1, with D maybe TRBD2 (5 bases). The length of the CDR3 is 17 residues. V was clipped by 0 bases and J by 0 bases, with 12 bases between them. Germline lookup yields CDR1 MNHEY and CDR2 SMNVEV (reference sequence). The DNA for the CDR3 is TGTGCCAGCAGTTTATCCCAGGTGGGGAGCTCCTACAATGAGCAGTTCTTC. This encodes CASSLSQVGSSYNEQFF.

This clone was detected only once. The chain uses TRBV5-8 and TRBJ1-2; D is perhaps TRBD1 (6 bases). Germline V gene lookup returns CDR1 SGHTS and CDR2 YDEGEE. V was shortened by 2 bases and J by 7 bases, with 12 bases between the two germline ends. The CDR3 consists of 13 residues. The CDR3 spells CASSFQGLSGYTF. The CDR3 nucleotides read TGTGCCAGCAGCTTCCAGGGGCTTAGTGGCTACACCTTC.

The chain is built from TRBV5-6 and TRBJ2-5, with D possibly called TRBD1 or TRBD2 (6 bases each). The V end lost 4 bases, the J end lost 11 bases, and 15 bases lay between the germline ends. The CDR3 contains 12 residues. Per germline, CDR1 SGHDT and CDR2 YYEEEE. The CDR3 loop is CASSTLRGRQYF. For the CDR3, the DNA is TGTGCCAGCAGCACCCTTAGGGGGAGGCAGTACTTC.

Points on this clone: Other DNA sequences in the same sample also yield this CDR3. The chain has TRBV11-2 and TRBJ2-3; D is ambiguous. Germline-derived CDR1 and CDR2 are SGHAT and FQNNGV. V lost 1 base, J lost 0 bases, and 8 bases lay in between. CDR3 length: 15 amino acids. CDR3 DNA: TGTGCCAGCAGCTTAGGGACGGCAAGCACAGATACGCAGTATTTT. It codes for CASSLGTASTDTQYF.

V and J are TRBV7-8 and TRBJ1-1, with TRBD1 matching 7 bases. Germline CDR1 reads SGHVS; CDR2 reads FQNEAQ. The CDR3 loop spans 16 amino acids. The V and J ends lost 3 bases and 3 bases, in that order; junction bases with no gene match: 10. DNA of the CDR3: TGTGCCAGCAGCTTGGTCCAGGGGGACCGTGACACTGAAGCTTTCTTT. It translates to CASSLVQGDRDTEAFF. Drawing the rest from reference TRBV7-8 and TRBJ1-1, the complete variable domain is GAGVSQSPRYKVAKRGQDVALRCDPISGHVSLFWYQQALGQGPEFLTYFQNEAQLDKSGLPSDRFFAERPEGSVSTLKIQRTQQEDSAVYLCASSLVQGDRDTEAFFGQGTRLTVV.

The CDR3 DNA reads as TGTGCCAGCAGTAGGACGTACTCCTACGAGCAGTACTTC. This gives the protein CASSRTYSYEQYF. This chain links TRBV27 with TRBJ2-7; D not certain. Germline-derived CDR1 and CDR2 are MNHEY and SMNVEV (reference sequence). The germline V and J ends were trimmed by 5 bases and 0 bases, with 8 bases remaining between them. This CDR3 has 13 residues.

J is TRBJ2-2 and V is TRBV13; D call uncertain. V was clipped by 3 bases and J by 6 bases, with 14 bases between them. The CDR3 extends over 15 amino acids. CDR1 and CDR2 from the germline V gene are PRHDT and FYEKMQ (reference sequence). The chain's CDR3 is CASSFQTDPAGELFF. The CDR3 nucleotides read TGTGCCAGCAGCTTCCAAACGGACCCGGCCGGGGAGCTGTTTTTT. Complete variable domain (other parts from reference TRBV13 and TRBJ2-2): AAGVIQSPRHLIKEKRETATLKCYPIPRHDTVYWYQQGPGQDPQFLISFYEKMQSDKGSIPDRFSAQQFSDYHSELNMSSLELGDSALYFCASSFQTDPAGELFFGEGSRLTVL.

The chain uses TRBV28 and TRBJ2-4, with D tentatively TRBD2 (6 bases). The germline gives CDR1 MDHEN, CDR2 SYDVKM. CDR3 length: 15 amino acids. V lost 6 bases to trimming and J lost 3 bases, with 15 bases between them. The CDR3, as DNA: TGTGCCAGCAGCCCTGGGTGGGGGGTCAAAAACATTCAGTACTTC. Translating it yields CASSPGWGVKNIQYF.

J is TRBJ1-1 and V is TRBV4-1, with D unclear. The CDR3 sequence is 15 residues long. Deletions cut 1 base from V and 0 bases from J, with 9 bases between. CDR1 is MGHRA, CDR2 YSYEKL, per germline. The CDR3 region has the DNA TGCGCCAGCAGCCAAGCTTCCGGGATGAACACTGAAGCTTTCTTT. This translates into CASSQASGMNTEAFF.